The 15 T cell receptor beta chains below were found in one sample sequenced in a study of CD8 T cells in Susac syndrome. The RNA input was about 0.5 to 1 ug, and it was reverse transcribed with random hexamers. TCRdb recomputed calls from the immunoSEQ multiplex PCR reads with MiXCR, one row per CDR3 protein. The repertoire includes 300,000 or so distinct CDR3 sequences, about 91% of them detected once, and roughly 0.064% sits in the top ten. The sequenced sample was CD4+ T cells from PBMCs. All receptors come from a human donor with multiple sclerosis.

This chain uses TRBV18 with TRBJ2-1; the D gene could be TRBD1 or TRBD2 (5 bases each). CDR1 is KGHSH, CDR2 LQKENI, per germline. V lost 3 bases and J lost 2, with 8 bases in between. This CDR3 contains 14 residues. CDR3 in amino acids: CASSPGTTYNEQFF. The CDR3 DNA is TGTGCCAGCTCACCTGGGACCACCTACAATGAGCAGTTCTTC.

The chain is built from TRBV6-2 or TRBV6-3 and TRBJ1-2; the D is unclear. Trimming stripped 6 bases from V and 0 bases from J, with 11 bases between. Germline V gene sequence: CDR1 MNHEY, CDR2 SVGEGT. This CDR3 is built from 14 residues. CDR3 region: CASSLDGTNYGYTF. CDR3 DNA sequence: TGTGCCAGCAGCTTGGACGGAACTAACTATGGCTACACCTTC.

The chain has TRBV20-1 and TRBJ2-1, with D uncertain. Trimming stripped 3 bases from V and 2 bases from J, with 11 bases between. The V gene's germline CDR1 is DFQATT and CDR2 SNEGSKA (reference sequence). The CDR3 has 14 residues. The CDR3 DNA is TGCAGTGCTAGCCGGGCCATCGCCTACAATGAGCAGTTCTTC. Translating it yields CSASRAIAYNEQFF.

The chain carries TRBV29-1 and TRBJ2-1; 12 positions match TRBD2. This CDR3 is 19 amino acids long. V lost 6 bases and J lost 1; bases outside the gene matches: 16. Germline V gene data show CDR1 as SQVTM and CDR2 as ANQGSEA. The DNA of the CDR3 is TGCAGCGTCGGGGGAACTAGCGGGAGGCCAGCTCCGTCCTACAATGAGCAGTTCTTC. This gives the protein CSVGGTSGRPAPSYNEQFF.

The genes are TRBV20-1 and TRBJ2-7; 8 bases fit TRBD2. CDR1 DFQATT and CDR2 SNEGSKA come from the germline V gene (reference sequence). The CDR3 runs to 14 residues. The V and J ends lost 3 bases and 2 bases, in that order; junction bases with no gene match: 6. The CDR3 region is CSARSTSAAYEQYF. In nucleotides, the CDR3 is TGCAGTGCTAGGTCGACTAGCGCAGCCTACGAGCAGTACTTC.

This rearrangement joins TRBV19 to TRBJ2-7; the D gene is possibly TRBD2 (6 bases). The germline gives CDR1 LNHDA, CDR2 SQIVND (reference sequence). Trimming removed 6 bases at V and 2 bases at J, with 11 bases between. This CDR3 has 13 amino acids. The CDR3 reads CASSGSGTYEQYF. CDR3 nucleotide sequence: TGTGCCAGTAGCGGGAGTGGGACCTACGAGCAGTACTTC.

This chain joins TRBV5-1 and TRBJ2-7, with a tentative D call TRBD1 (6 bases). Trimming shortened V by 4 bases and J by 1 base, and 15 bases separated the two germline ends. Germline V CDR1 and CDR2: SGHRS, YFSETQ. This CDR3 is built from 15 residues. CDR3 sequence reads: CASSPRQEASYEQYF. CDR3 coding DNA: TGCGCCAGCAGCCCTCGACAGGAAGCGTCCTACGAGCAGTACTTC.

The rearrangement links TRBV4-1 to TRBJ2-6; 7 nucleotides align to TRBD1. Germline V CDR1 and CDR2: MGHRA, YSYEKL. The CDR3 runs 17 residues. After removal of 4 bases from V and 0 bases from J, the junction contained 6 bases not matched to a gene. This CDR3 reads CASSPRDSISGANVLTF. Written as DNA, the CDR3 is TGCGCCAGCAGCCCCCGGGACAGCATCTCTGGGGCCAACGTCCTGACTTTC.

The chain recombines TRBV7-2 with TRBJ2-5, with TRBD1 matching 7 bases. The V gene's germline CDR1 is SGHTA and CDR2 FQGNSA. CDR3 length equals 16 residues. V was pared by 5 bases and J by 5 bases, with 14 bases of the junction left unmatched. CDR3 nucleotide sequence: TGTGCCAGCAGCGGGGTTCAGGGGGTAACAGGGGAGACCCAGTACTTC. This translates into CASSGVQGVTGETQYF. Combining the CDR3 with reference TRBV7-2 and TRBJ2-5 gives the whole variable domain GAGVSQSPSNKVTEKGKDVELRCDPISGHTALYWYRQSLGQGLEFLIYFQGNSAPDKSGLPSDRFSAERTGGSVSTLTIQRTQQEDSAVYLCASSGVQGVTGETQYFGPGTRLLVL.

The chain joins TRBV30 to TRBJ1-6; 7 nucleotides match TRBD1. The CDR3 totals 13 residues. Trimming took 5 bases from V and 7 from J; bases not matched to a gene: 5. The germline V gene has CDR1 GTSNPN and CDR2 SVGIG (reference sequence). DNA of the CDR3: TGTGCCTGGGCGACAGGGACCAATTCACCCCTCCACTTT. Amino acids: CAWATGTNSPLHF.

The genes are TRBV4-1 and TRBJ1-5; D is perhaps TRBD1 (5 bases). This CDR3 contains 17 residues. V lost 1 base to trimming and J lost 2 bases, with 15 bases between them. Germline V lookup: CDR1 MGHRA, CDR2 YSYEKL. CDR3 protein: CASSQGVTGLGNQPQHF. For the CDR3, the DNA is TGCGCCAGCAGCCAAGGGGTTACAGGATTGGGCAATCAGCCCCAGCATTTT.

This clonotype was observed once. The rearrangement joins TRBV6-6 to TRBJ2-2; perhaps D is TRBD1 or TRBD2 (5 bases each). Germline CDR1 and CDR2: MNHNY and SVGAGI (reference sequence). The CDR3 totals 14 residues. V was pared by 2 bases and J by 3 bases, with 7 bases between. In DNA, the CDR3 is TGTGCCAGCAGTTACGAGGGGTACACCGGGGAGCTGTTTTTT. Translation gives CASSYEGYTGELFF.

This chain connects TRBV7-8 to TRBJ2-3, with 9 positions matching TRBD2. V dropped 0 bases and J dropped 8; count of bases not matched to a gene: 9. This CDR3 comprises 16 residues. CDR1 is SGHVS and CDR2 is FQNEAQ in the germline V gene. The CDR3 loop reads CASSLALREGGGTQYF. DNA for the CDR3: TGTGCCAGCAGCTTAGCGTTGCGGGAGGGTGGCGGTACGCAGTATTTT.

The genes are TRBV24-1 and TRBJ2-7, with D tentatively TRBD1 (6 bases). The CDR3 loop spans 14 amino acids. In germline, CDR1 is KGHDR, CDR2 SFDVKD. Between the trimmed V and J ends, which lost 2 bases and 5 bases, there was a span of 12 bases. The CDR3 reads CATSDSGRGHEQYF. The CDR3 DNA follows: TGTGCCACCAGTGATTCGGGCAGGGGCCACGAGCAGTACTTC.

The gene calls are TRBV19 and TRBJ1-5, with D possibly TRBD1 on 6 matching bases. With 6 bases removed from V and 7 bases from J, the gap between germline ends came to 16 bases. The CDR3 loop spans 14 amino acids. The germline gives CDR1 LNHDA, CDR2 SQIVND (reference sequence). The CDR3 DNA sequence: TGTGCCAGTAGCAAGTCGGGGGCGGAACAGCCCCAGCATTTT. Amino acid sequence: CASSKSGAEQPQHF.